The 20 T cell receptor beta chains in this list originate from one sample, sequenced in a study of blood T cell repertoires in COVID-19 (dated by TCRdb to about 2020). Library generation was performed with the immunoSEQ multiplex PCR assay. Held by TCRdb, this immuneACCESS table contains in-frame sequences only and omits some clones. Under half of the omission traces to an unresolved V gene where checked; the cause of the rest is unknown. The sample yields some 250,000 clones; 80% to 90% were counted once. The ten most abundant clones make up roughly a sixth of the sample. The sample consisted of PBMCs or T cells enriched from blood (not recorded which). The receptors originated from a man between 18 and 35 years old who had recovered from COVID-19.

This clone has more than one count but fewer than ten. The chain employs TRBV28 and TRBJ1-2, with 12 nucleotides matching TRBD1. The CDR3 is made up of 15 amino acids. Germline V gene data show CDR1 as MDHEN and CDR2 as SYDVKM. V was pared by 6 bases and J by 7 bases, with 9 bases of the junction left unmatched. The chain's CDR3 is CASRGGGQGALGYTF. Here the CDR3 DNA reads TGTGCCAGCAGGGGAGGGGGACAGGGGGCTCTTGGCTACACCTTC.

This clone has only one observation. This rearrangement joins TRBV5-4 to TRBJ2-7; 11 nucleotides line up with TRBD1. This CDR3 region has 15 residues. The V gene's germline CDR1 is SGHNT and CDR2 YYREEE (reference sequence). The V gene end was trimmed by 0 bases and the J gene end by 2 bases; junction bases not matched to a gene: 1. The CDR3 DNA follows: TGTGCCAGCAGCTTGGCGGGACAGGGGGCCTACGAGCAGTACTTC. This codes for CASSLAGQGAYEQYF.

This rearrangement joins TRBV7-9 to TRBJ2-2; tentatively, D is TRBD1 or TRBD2 (7 bases each). V was trimmed by 8 bases and J by 1 base, leaving 17 bases between them. The CDR3 extends over 16 amino acids. Germline CDR1 is SEHNR and CDR2 is FQNEAQ (reference sequence). Here the CDR3 reads CASPQAGQLNTGELFF. The CDR3 nucleotides are TGTGCCAGCCCCCAAGCGGGACAGCTGAACACCGGGGAGCTGTTTTTT.

As to this clone: An end of the junction differs from the germline gene, which may be a read error. The CDR3 sequence: CANSTRDCAYF. The CDR3 DNA reads TGTGCCAACAGCACCCGGGACTGTGCGTACTTC. The J gene is TRBJ2-7, the V gene TRBV9; D perhaps matches TRBD2 (6 bases). CDR3 length equals 11 residues. Germline assignment: CDR1 SGDLS and CDR2 YYNGEE.

As concerns this clone: Other DNA sequences of this sample code for an identical CDR3. This chain links TRBV20-1 with TRBJ2-1; D not certain. V was pared by 0 bases and J by 7 bases, with 4 bases between. The germline gives CDR1 DFQATT, CDR2 SNEGSKA (reference sequence). The CDR3 is made up of 11 amino acids. CDR3 region: CSARDLNEQFF. The DNA for the CDR3 is TGCAGTGCTAGAGATCTAAATGAGCAGTTCTTC.

This rearrangement joins TRBV7-8 to TRBJ1-2; D not certain. V was trimmed by 4 bases and J by 7 bases, leaving 16 bases between them. The CDR3 is 14 residues long. Germline V CDR1 and CDR2: SGHVS, FQNEAQ. CDR3 sequence reads: CASSSARFASGYTF. The DNA of the CDR3 is TGTGCCAGCAGCTCGGCCAGGTTTGCGTCTGGCTACACCTTC.

The chain combines TRBV18 with TRBJ1-6, with no clear D. This CDR3 is 15 amino acids long. CDR1 is KGHSH, CDR2 LQKENI, per germline. Trimming shortened V by 0 bases and J by 7 bases, and 10 bases separated the two germline ends. CDR3 nucleotides: TGTGCCAGCTCACCACCCCGGGGTGGGAATTCACCCCTCCACTTT. Its translation is CASSPPRGGNSPLHF.

J is TRBJ2-5 and V is TRBV4-2, with TRBD1 matching 8 bases. CDR1 and CDR2 (germline): LGHNA, YNFKEQ. CDR3 size: 15 residues. V gave up 0 bases and J gave up 5 bases; unmatched junction bases: 5. CDR3 sequence (DNA): TGTGCCAGCAGCCAAGATTTCAGGGGGCAGGAGACCCAGTACTTC. This sequence encodes CASSQDFRGQETQYF.

The chain is built from TRBV28 and TRBJ2-2, with D possibly matching TRBD2 (5 bases). The germline gives CDR1 MDHEN, CDR2 SYDVKM. CDR3 length equals 15 residues. Trimming removed 3 bases from V and 4 bases from J, with 12 bases in between. The CDR3 nucleotides are TGTGCCAGCAGTTTGGCCAGCGGCCTCACCGGGGAGCTGTTTTTT. Encoded protein: CASSLASGLTGELFF.

The chain is built from TRBV4-1 and TRBJ2-5; tentative D call: TRBD2 (6 bases). V was shortened by 0 bases and J by 6 bases, with 17 bases between the two germline ends. CDR3 length equals 16 residues. Germline CDR1 MGHRA, CDR2 YSYEKL. The CDR3 nucleotides read TGCGCCAGCAGCCAAGAACCGGGACTTTCCGCGAAGACCCAGTACTTC. Its translation is CASSQEPGLSAKTQYF.

The chain is built from TRBV27 and TRBJ2-3, with D unresolved. Germline CDR1 reads MNHEY; CDR2 reads SMNVEV (reference sequence). Trimming removed 6 bases from V and 3 bases from J, with 10 bases in between. This CDR3 region has 13 residues. CDR3: CASRVTWTDTQYF. CDR3 nucleotides: TGTGCCAGCAGGGTGACTTGGACAGATACGCAGTATTTT.

This chain connects TRBV30 to TRBJ2-1; 9 bases match TRBD1. Germline CDR1 GTSNPN, CDR2 SVGIG (reference sequence). V shed 0 bases and J 12 bases; nucleotides not matched to a gene: 3. The CDR3 is made up of 12 amino acids. CDR3 DNA: TGTGCCTGGAGTGTAGGGACAGGGCGGCAGTTCTTC. Translating gives CAWSVGTGRQFF. Full variable domain (outside the CDR3, taken from reference TRBV30 and TRBJ2-1): SQTIHQWPATLVQPVGSPLSLECTVEGTSNPNLYWYRQAAGRGLQLLFYSVGIGQISSEVPQNLSASRPQDRQFILSSKKLLLSDSGFYLCAWSVGTGRQFFGPGTRLTVL.

This clone was recorded once. This sequence joins TRBV2 and TRBJ1-5; the match to TRBD1 covers 8 bases. The CDR3 is 15 amino acids. Germline V gene sequence: CDR1 SNHLY, CDR2 FYNNEI. The V segment lost 4 bases and the J segment 4 bases; nucleotides outside the gene matches: 6. Written as DNA, the CDR3 is TGTGCCAGCAGTGTTCAGGGGGCTGGGAATCAGCCCCAGCATTTT. Its protein product is CASSVQGAGNQPQHF.

The CDR3 loop is CASSLFAREETQYF. The CDR3 nucleotides are TGTGCCAGCAGTTTATTCGCTCGGGAAGAGACCCAGTACTTC. The chain uses TRBV28 and TRBJ2-5, with no clear D. V shed 1 base and J shed 3 bases, with 9 bases lying between them. Germline V gene sequence: CDR1 MDHEN, CDR2 SYDVKM. There are 14 residues in the CDR3.

CDR3 residues: CASSSTGGIEQFF. The DNA for the CDR3 is TGTGCCAGTAGTTCAACAGGGGGCATTGAGCAGTTCTTC. The chain uses TRBV19 and TRBJ2-1, with 9 bases lining up with TRBD1. The germline V gene has CDR1 LNHDA and CDR2 SQIVND (reference sequence). CDR3 length: 13 residues. V lost 5 bases, J lost 9 bases, and 5 bases stayed unmatched.

This chain links TRBV3-1 (or the pseudogene TRBV3-2) with TRBJ1-5; the D gene is possibly TRBD1 (6 bases). Trimming stripped 4 bases from V and 4 bases from J, with 11 bases between. CDR1 and CDR2 (germline): LGHDT, YNNKEL (reference sequence). The length of the CDR3 is 14 residues. The CDR3 coding sequence is TGTGCCAGCAGCCCAGGACAGAAGAATCAGCCCCAGCATTTT. Translation: CASSPGQKNQPQHF.

Of note for this clone: The junction does not match germline at one end; this may be a read error. V gene TRBV9 combines with J gene TRBJ1-3, with D uncertain. CDR3 size: 12 residues. From germline, CDR1 is SGDLS and CDR2 YYNGEE. DNA of the CDR3: TGTGCCAGCAGCGCCGATGGAGACACCATATATTTT. Translated: CASSADGDTIYF.

In this sample, this clone turned up once. The chain is built from TRBV7-6 and TRBJ2-7; 8 positions match TRBD2. The V and J ends lost 8 bases and 2 bases, in that order; junction bases with no gene match: 5. Germline lookup yields CDR1 SGHVS and CDR2 FNYEAQ. The CDR3 runs to 13 residues. CDR3 in amino acids: CASARGAAYEQYF. DNA of the CDR3: TGTGCCAGCGCGCGGGGGGCGGCCTACGAGCAGTACTTC. The complete variable domain, with remaining parts taken from reference TRBV7-6 and TRBJ2-7, reads GAGVSQSPRYKVTKRGQDVALRCDPISGHVSLYWYRQALGQGPEFLTYFNYEAQQDKSGLPNDRFSAERPEGSISTLTIQRTEQRDSAMYRCASARGAAYEQYFGPGTRLTVT.

This clone was picked up one time. The V and J genes are TRBV15 and TRBJ2-3; TRBD1 might be the D (6 bases). The CDR3 has 16 amino acids. Germline values: CDR1 LNHNV, CDR2 YYDKDF (reference sequence). Trimming took off 0 bases at V and 6 bases at J, with 16 bases between the two ends. Here the CDR3 reads CATSRDLGAWQDTQYF. As DNA, the CDR3 is TGTGCCACCAGCAGAGATCTGGGGGCCTGGCAGGATACGCAGTATTTT. Full variable domain (outside the CDR3, taken from reference TRBV15 and TRBJ2-3): DAMVIQNPRYQVTQFGKPVTLSCSQTLNHNVMYWYQQKSSQAPKLLFHYYDKDFNNEADTPDNFQSRRPNTSFCFLDIRSPGLGDTAMYLCATSRDLGAWQDTQYFGPGTRLTVL.

The chain carries TRBV11-3 and TRBJ1-3; D may be TRBD1 (6 bases). CDR1 is SGHNT, CDR2 YENEEA, per germline. The CDR3 spans 16 residues. V lost 6 bases, J lost 0 bases, and 15 bases lay in between. DNA of the CDR3: TGTGCCAGCAGTCCTTATACAGGGCACTCTGGAAACACCATATATTTT. As protein: CASSPYTGHSGNTIYF.